The present entry profiles one T cell receptor beta chain with its context. TCRdb processed the 5' RACE reads anew with MiXCR; each CDR3 protein has one entry. The sample contains 60,000 or so distinct CDR3 sequences, around 12% of which appear only once. CDR3 size: 13 residues. Deletions cut 4 bases from V and 8 bases from J, with 12 bases between. Looked up from germline, CDR1 is MNHEY and CDR2 is SMNVEV (reference sequence). The data derive from a study of early T cells in non-severe SARS-CoV-2 infection. The specimen was whole blood. V and J are TRBV27 and TRBJ2-1, with D possibly matching TRBD1 (6 bases). The receptor comes from an adult who was a healthcare worker with PCR-confirmed SARS-CoV-2 infection or an uninfected control (not recorded which). The CDR3 sequence is CASSSHGQHEQFF. The DNA for the CDR3 is TGTGCCAGCAGTTCCCACGGACAGCATGAGCAGTTCTTC.